This entry lists 19 T cell receptor beta chains sequenced from one sample in a study of shared clonotypes between healthy human individuals. Only CD45RO-negative cells positively selected for CCR7 counted as naive CD8 cells, so terminally differentiated effector memory CD45RA+ cells were excluded. TCRdb's table, derived via immunoSEQ multiplex PCR, lists solely in-frame clones and lacks some. The sample comprises about 2.1 million clones, around 95% of which are singletons, and more than 1.5% rests with the top ten. Material: naive CD8+ T cells from PBMCs. The receptors were sampled from a man between 18 and 29 years old in good health. Some clones in this sample may be carry-over from other donors' samples.

V and J are TRBV11-2 and TRBJ2-7, with a weak D call TRBD1 (5 bases). CDR1 is SGHAT, CDR2 FQNNGV, per germline. The V gene lost 1 base and the J gene lost 1 base, with 11 bases spanning the gap. CDR3 length: 15 amino acids. CDR3 nucleotides: TGTGCCAGCAGCTTAGCCCCCGACAGATCCTACGAGCAGTACTTC. Its translation is CASSLAPDRSYEQYF.

This chain links TRBV5-1 with TRBJ2-5; the match to TRBD2 covers 10 bases. The CDR3 spans 18 residues. Germline V gives CDR1 SGHRS, CDR2 YFSETQ. The V gene end was trimmed by 4 bases and the J gene end by 6 bases; junction bases not matched to a gene: 18. CDR3 in amino acids: CASSPHLAGEYGSKTQYF. CDR3 nucleotide sequence: TGCGCCAGCAGCCCGCACCTAGCGGGAGAGTATGGGTCGAAGACCCAGTACTTC.

The chain has TRBV10-2 and TRBJ2-1, with D uncertain. The CDR3 sequence is 14 residues long. V gave up 1 base and J gave up 5 bases, with 9 bases separating them. Germline CDR1 WSHSY, CDR2 SAAADI. CDR3: CASSEFRANNEQFF. As DNA, the CDR3 is TGCGCCAGCAGTGAGTTCCGGGCGAACAATGAGCAGTTCTTC.

Regarding this clone: The sample holds other DNA sequences that translate to the same CDR3. The rearrangement joins TRBV4-3 to TRBJ2-1, with 11 bases identical to TRBD2. V trimming: 4 bases; J trimming: 1 base; junction bases outside the gene matches: 0. Germline V CDR1 and CDR2: LGHNA, YSLEER. The CDR3 has 15 residues. The CDR3 spells CASSPSGGSYNEQFF. CDR3 in DNA: TGCGCCAGCAGCCCTAGCGGGGGGTCCTACAATGAGCAGTTCTTC.

The chain has TRBV6-4 and TRBJ1-1; D unresolved. Germline V gives CDR1 MRHNA, CDR2 SNTAGT. Deletions cut 2 bases from V and 1 base from J, with 5 bases between. The CDR3 is 13 residues long. The CDR3 sequence: CASSDGSNTEAFF. CDR3 DNA sequence: TGTGCCAGCAGTGACGGATCGAACACTGAAGCTTTCTTT.

As regards this clone: The sample carries other DNA sequences with the same CDR3. The DNA of the CDR3 is TGTGCCAGCAGCCTGGGAGGCGAGCAGTACTTC. Translated, it gives CASSLGGEQYF. The chain combines TRBV14 with TRBJ2-7; D is perhaps TRBD2 (6 bases). Per germline, CDR1 SGHDN and CDR2 FVKESK. The V and J ends lost 4 bases and 6 bases respectively, with 7 bases between them. The CDR3 runs to 11 residues.

This clone was counted once. The chain combines TRBV9 with TRBJ1-3; D remains unclear. From germline, CDR1 is SGDLS and CDR2 YYNGEE. The CDR3 runs to 17 residues. The V gene lost 2 bases and the J gene lost 0 bases, with 15 bases spanning the gap. The CDR3 bases are TGTGCCAGCAGCGTCAGCCTGTGGAGATCCTCTGGAAACACCATATATTTT. Translation: CASSVSLWRSSGNTIYF.

About this clone itself: Other nucleotide sequences in the sample specify the same CDR3. This chain uses TRBV27 with TRBJ2-7; 9 nucleotides line up with TRBD1. Trimming at V came to 6 bases and at J to 3 bases, leaving 0 bases not matched to a gene. The CDR3 contains 12 residues. Looked up from germline, CDR1 is MNHEY and CDR2 is SMNVEV (reference sequence). The chain's CDR3 is CASRTGGYEQYF. For the CDR3, the DNA is TGTGCCAGCAGGACAGGGGGCTACGAGCAGTACTTC.

The chain uses TRBV13 and TRBJ1-6, with no clear D. Trimming removed 4 bases at V and 6 bases at J, with 10 bases between. The V gene's germline CDR1 is PRHDT and CDR2 FYEKMQ (reference sequence). The CDR3 is 14 amino acids. The CDR3 reads CASSSEEGNSPLHF. The DNA of the CDR3 is TGTGCCAGCAGCTCAGAGGAGGGTAATTCACCCCTCCACTTT.

The chain has TRBV15 and TRBJ2-5; 10 positions match TRBD2. Germline V gene lookup returns CDR1 LNHNV and CDR2 YYDKDF (reference sequence). This CDR3 is built from 17 residues. The trim removed 4 bases at V and 5 bases at J, leaving 13 bases unmatched. CDR3 amino acids: CATSNLVAGGLRETQYF. The CDR3 coding sequence is TGTGCCACCAGCAATCTGGTAGCGGGAGGACTAAGGGAGACCCAGTACTTC.

Only one count was recorded for this clone. The chain combines TRBV19 with TRBJ1-1; D not certain. This CDR3 comprises 14 residues. V was trimmed by 6 bases and J by 7 bases, leaving 18 bases between them. The germline V gene has CDR1 LNHDA and CDR2 SQIVND (reference sequence). CDR3 sequence (DNA): TGTGCCAGTAGGCCCAGGAGTAATGGAATTGAAGCTTTCTTT. Residues: CASRPRSNGIEAFF.

The CDR3 is CASSVTSGLYNEQFF. CDR3 bases: TGTGCCAGCAGCGTGACTAGCGGGTTATACAATGAGCAGTTCTTC. V gene TRBV7-9 combines with J gene TRBJ2-1; 10 bases are shared with TRBD2. The CDR3 runs 15 residues. CDR1 is SEHNR and CDR2 is FQNEAQ in the germline V gene (reference sequence). The V segment lost 5 bases and the J segment 4 bases; nucleotides outside the gene matches: 5.

The J gene is TRBJ2-2, the V gene TRBV19; a weak D match, TRBD1 (6 bases). Per the germline V gene, CDR1 is LNHDA and CDR2 is SQIVND (reference sequence). The CDR3 has 15 amino acids. Trimming pared 3 bases from V and 0 bases from J, leaving 8 bases between. The CDR3: CASSIRGSNTGELFF. Written as DNA, the CDR3 is TGTGCCAGTAGTATCAGGGGATCGAACACCGGGGAGCTGTTTTTT. The complete variable domain, with remaining parts taken from reference TRBV19 and TRBJ2-2, reads DGGITQSPKYLFRKEGQNVTLSCEQNLNHDAMYWYRQDPGQGLRLIYYSQIVNDFQKGDIAEGYSVSREKKESFPLTVTSAQKNPTAFYLCASSIRGSNTGELFFGEGSRLTVL.

V is TRBV11-2 and J is TRBJ2-2; 9 bases are shared with TRBD2. Germline V lookup: CDR1 SGHAT, CDR2 FQNNGV. V was pared by 2 bases and J by 4 bases, with 11 bases of the junction left unmatched. The CDR3 runs to 18 residues. DNA of the CDR3: TGTGCCAGCAGCTTAAGGATAGCGGGGGCGATTGGCACCGGGGAGCTGTTTTTT. It specifies CASSLRIAGAIGTGELFF.

CDR3 amino acids: CASSLGGASTDTQYF. Here the CDR3 DNA reads TGTGCCAGCAGTTTAGGCGGAGCTAGCACAGATACGCAGTATTTT. The chain joins TRBV28 to TRBJ2-3; no definite D call. This CDR3 is built from 15 residues. Trimming pared 2 bases from V and 0 bases from J, leaving 9 bases between. Germline CDR1 and CDR2: MDHEN and SYDVKM.

The V gene is TRBV13, the J gene TRBJ2-5, with 9 bases lining up with TRBD1. The V gene's germline CDR1 is PRHDT and CDR2 FYEKMQ (reference sequence). V trimming: 5 bases; J trimming: 2 bases; junction bases outside the gene matches: 9. The CDR3 covers 16 residues. The CDR3 is CASSPSQGARQETQYF. In DNA form, the CDR3 reads TGTGCCAGCAGCCCTTCACAGGGGGCGCGACAAGAGACCCAGTACTTC.

The chain couples TRBV5-6 to TRBJ2-3, with a possible D match to TRBD2 (6 bases). The CDR3 extends over 16 amino acids. CDR1 SGHDT and CDR2 YYEEEE come from the germline V gene. The ends were cut back, 0 bases at V and 6 bases at J, with 17 bases in the middle. CDR3: CASSLVADLAGDTQYF. CDR3 DNA: TGTGCCAGCAGCTTGGTAGCGGACTTAGCAGGGGATACGCAGTATTTT.

This clone was observed once. The genes are TRBV11-2 and TRBJ2-6; 7 bases fit TRBD1. Trimming removed 2 bases from V and 1 base from J; junction bases left unmatched: 8. The CDR3 extends over 18 amino acids. The germline V gene encodes CDR1 SGHAT and CDR2 FQNNGV. CDR3 coding DNA: TGTGCCAGCAGCTTAAGTCAGGGACAGCGTTCTGGGGCCAACGTCCTGACTTTC. Translation: CASSLSQGQRSGANVLTF.

The rearrangement links TRBV7-8 to TRBJ2-5, with 8 bases aligning to TRBD2. Looked up from germline, CDR1 is SGHVS and CDR2 is FQNEAQ. V lost 5 bases and J lost 7; bases outside the gene matches: 12. CDR3 length equals 15 residues. CDR3 sequence (DNA): TGTGCCAGCAGCCCCCTCAGAAGCGGGAGAGTGACCCAGTACTTC. It codes for CASSPLRSGRVTQYF.